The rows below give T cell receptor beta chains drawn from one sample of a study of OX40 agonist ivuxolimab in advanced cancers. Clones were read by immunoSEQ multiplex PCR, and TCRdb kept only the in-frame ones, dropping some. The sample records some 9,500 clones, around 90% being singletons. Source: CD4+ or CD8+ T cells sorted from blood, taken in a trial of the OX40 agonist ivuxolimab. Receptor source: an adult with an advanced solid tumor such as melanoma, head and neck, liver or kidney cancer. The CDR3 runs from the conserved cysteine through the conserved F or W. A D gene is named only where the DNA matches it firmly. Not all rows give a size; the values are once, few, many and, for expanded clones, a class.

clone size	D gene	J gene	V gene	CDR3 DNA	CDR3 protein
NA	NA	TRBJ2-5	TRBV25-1	TGTGCCAGCAGTGGCTTGAGCTGGGGGGAGACCCAGTACTTC	CASSGLSWGETQYF
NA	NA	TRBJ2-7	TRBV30	TGTGCCTGGGGGCAGGGGAGCTTCGAGCAGTACTTC	CAWGQGSFEQYF
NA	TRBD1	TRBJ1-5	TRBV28	TGTGCCAGCGGACAGGGGGGAAGCAATCAGCCCCAGCATTTT	CASGQGGSNQPQHF
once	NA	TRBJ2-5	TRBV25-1	TGTGCCAGCAGTGATCTGACTCTCCAAGAGACCCAGTACTTC	CASSDLTLQETQYF
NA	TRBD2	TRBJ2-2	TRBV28	TGTGCCAGCAGAAAAGGCGGGAGTGGCGGGGAGCTGTTTTTT	CASRKGGSGGELFF
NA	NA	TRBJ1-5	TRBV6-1	TGTGCCAGCAGTGACGGATATAGCAATCAGCCCCAGCATTTT	CASSDGYSNQPQHF
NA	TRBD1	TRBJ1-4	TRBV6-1	TGTGCCAGCAGACCGGGACAGGGGAATGAAAAACTGTTTTTT	CASRPGQGNEKLFF
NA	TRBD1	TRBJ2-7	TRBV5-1	TGCGCCAGCAGCTTGGCCGGGACAGGGGCCACCTACGAGCAGTACTTC	CASSLAGTGATYEQYF
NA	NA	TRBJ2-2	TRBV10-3	TGTGCCATCAGTCAGGACAGCACGGTCCCCGGGGAGCTGTTTTTT	CAISQDSTVPGELFF
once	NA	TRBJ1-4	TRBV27	TGTGCCAGCAGTTCCCAGGGAGCAACTAATGAAAAACTGTTTTTT	CASSSQGATNEKLFF
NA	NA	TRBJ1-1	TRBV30	TGTGCCCGGGGCGGGGGGGGCTTGGGCACTGAAGCTTTCTTT	CARGGGGLGTEAFF
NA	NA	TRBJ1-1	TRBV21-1	TGTGCCAGCAGCAAAGGCCGAAAACAGGGAGGGAAAGGGAACACTGAAGCTTTCTTT	CASSKGRKQGGKGNTEAFF
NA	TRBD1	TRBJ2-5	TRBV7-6	TGTGCCAGCAGTAGAGGGGGACAGGGAGGAGAGACCCAGTACTTC	CASSRGGQGGETQYF
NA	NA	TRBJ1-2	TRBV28	TGTGCCAGCAGTTTACAGGGCAGGGTCTATGGCTACACCTTC	CASSLQGRVYGYTF
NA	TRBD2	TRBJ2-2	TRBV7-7	TGTGCTAGCAGCTTTGGGAGCGGGAGTCCGGCCGGGGAGCTGTTTTTT	CASSFGSGSPAGELFF
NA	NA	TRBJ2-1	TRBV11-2	TGTGCCAGCAGCTTAGGAAGAGGGGATGAGCAGTTCTTC	CASSLGRGDEQFF
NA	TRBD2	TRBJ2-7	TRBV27	TGTGCCAGCAGTCCGTGGCTAGCGGGAGCAGGGGAGCAGTACTTC	CASSPWLAGAGEQYF
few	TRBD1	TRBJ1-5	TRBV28	TGTGCCAGCAGACCAAGTGGCAGGGGGTGGAATCAGCCCCAGCATTTT	CASRPSGRGWNQPQHF
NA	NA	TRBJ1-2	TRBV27	TGTGCCAGCAGTAGGGGACCGTCCTATGGCTACACCTTC	CASSRGPSYGYTF
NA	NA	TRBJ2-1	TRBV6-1	TGTGCCAGCAGTGACAGGCCTATCTCCTACAATGAGCAGTTCTTC	CASSDRPISYNEQFF
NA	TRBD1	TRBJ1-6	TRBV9	TGTGCCAGCAGCGACGGGGGGGACAGGGACCATTCACCCCTCCACTTT	CASSDGGDRDHSPLHF
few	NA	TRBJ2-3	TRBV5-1	TGCGCCAGCAGAACAAGGTGGGGCACAGATACGCAGTATTTT	CASRTRWGTDTQYF
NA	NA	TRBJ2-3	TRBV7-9	TGTGCCAGCAGCTCCACCGCGGATACGCAGTATTTT	CASSSTADTQYF
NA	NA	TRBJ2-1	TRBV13	TGTGCCAGCAGCACCGGGACTCCTTCCTACAATGAGCAGTTCTTC	CASSTGTPSYNEQFF
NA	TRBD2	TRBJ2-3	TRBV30	TGTGCCGGGGGGGCGGGGGCGGGAGGGCGATCAGATACGCAGTATTTT	CAGGAGAGGRSDTQYF
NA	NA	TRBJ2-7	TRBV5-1	TGCGCCAGCAGTCCCGGACTGGTCTCCTACGAGCAGTACTTC	CASSPGLVSYEQYF
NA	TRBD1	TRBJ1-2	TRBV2	TGTGCCAGCAGGGGACAGGAAGATGGCTACACCTTC	CASRGQEDGYTF
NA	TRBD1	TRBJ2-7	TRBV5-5	TGTGCCAGTTGGGACAGGGACGCCTACGAGCAGTACTTC	CASWDRDAYEQYF